This T cell receptor (beta chain) was profiled in a study of cytomegalovirus exposure and HLA in healthy donors. Overall study findings and caveats: Reports showed the classifier diagnosing cytomegalovirus status with high specificity and sensitivity. Specificity of three CMV-associated chains for CMV antigens was verified in vitro.

The V end was cut by 6 bases, the J end by 5 bases, with 8 bases between. Germline assignment: CDR1 LGHNA and CDR2 YNFKEQ. The CDR3 extends over 12 amino acids. Produced via immunoSEQ multiplex PCR; TCRdb's table is partial and in-frame only. The table records some 99,000 clones, about 88% of them present only once. On this clone: Antigen unknown.

Sequencing was done on a sample of PBMCs. The chain links TRBV4-2 to TRBJ2-1; D remains ambiguous. This receptor was identified in a woman aged 18-29 years in good health and CMV-seronegative. As DNA, the CDR3 is TGTGCCAGCAGGACTTATAACAATGAGCAGTTCTTC. Residues: CASRTYNNEQFF.